This TCR beta chain was profiled in a study of early T cells in non-severe SARS-CoV-2 infection (dated by TCRdb to the early 2020s). Broadly, across the study: TCR sequencing used bulk RNA from unsorted whole blood, so alpha and beta chains could not be paired.

Broader findings and caveats from the paper: VDJdb matching was skewed toward anti-spike CD8 responses, so virus-specific expansions were likely underestimated and private and CD4 specificities were missed.

This clonotype was recorded at least ten times. Its antigen is unknown. Base qualities are not provided; no much larger clone lies one nucleotide away. Libraries were constructed by 5' RACE. Sequencing took place on a NextSeq 500. To correct for sequencing error and PCR bias, the TCR library protocol tagged individual cDNA molecules with unique molecular identifiers. Sequencing covered both TCR alpha and beta chains, and within each sample the abundances of alpha and beta sequences were tightly co-correlated. The study's own analysis went as follows. V gene, J gene and CDR3 annotation of TCR sequences was performed with Decombinator V4. TCRs were defined as expanded if a significant change between any two time points was detected under a Poisson model with p below 0.0001. TCR abundances were normalised to the total number of TCRs sequenced per sample and were expressed as counts per million. MAIT TCRs were defined by TRAV1-2 paired with TRAJ12, TRAJ20 or TRAJ33, and iNKT TCRs by TRAV10 paired with TRAJ18. VDJdb, accessed 1 November 2021, was searched for CMV, EBV and SARS-CoV-2 annotated TCRs, with TCRs annotated for multiple antigens excluded. TCRdb handled the public reads itself, with Q25 trimming in fastp and clone calling in MiXCR, and kept productive beta chains. Here each entry gathers all rows of one CDR3 protein and keeps the most common genes and DNA. TCRdb assigned the V and J calls; the authors' analysis was not used. This sample comprises 65,000 to 95,000 distinct CDR3 sequences, less than 20% of them detected only once. The ten largest account for approximately 2.6% of the sample.

The germline V gene yields SQVTM for CDR1 and ANQGSEA for CDR2. The CDR3 covers 14 residues, taking in both the cysteine and the phenylalanine. Only CDR3 DNA remains: 42 bases, in frame from the first base. V is clipped by 6 bases and J by 0 bases, and the sequence between their germline boundaries is 15 bases long. Set within a cohort of healthcare workers in London, UK, this nested case-control study involved weekly PCR testing of nasopharyngeal swabs along with blood sampling. Healthcare workers were enrolled in the week of the UK lockdown, from 23 to 31 March 2020, and were followed every week for up to roughly 16 weeks.

The chain links TRBV29-1 with TRBJ2-7; 6 matching bases give a weak D call of TRBD2. The sequence came from an adult who was a healthcare worker with PCR-confirmed SARS-CoV-2 infection or an uninfected control (not recorded which). The specimen sequenced was whole blood. The sequenced DNA: TGCAGCGTCCGCCGGGACTCCAACTCCTACGAGCAGTACTTC. It codes for CSVRRDSNSYEQYF.